The clone carrying this T cell receptor (beta chain) has a handful of counts. Its antigen is unknown. The data originate from a study of T-cell memory formation after mild COVID-19. Study as a whole: TCR clusters mostly belonged to single donors. Study-wide points: Later expanders leaned CD4+, whereas clones that contracted between day 15 and 85 were balanced CD4/CD8. Contracting CD8+ clones were enriched in EMRA, CD4+ mainly in CM and EM.

V gave up 8 bases and J gave up 3 bases; unmatched junction bases: 7. Germline V gene lookup returns CDR1 SGHTA and CDR2 FQGNSA. This CDR3 has 14 amino acids. From 5'RACE with constant-segment primers came TCR alpha and TCR beta cDNA libraries that carried sample barcodes and UMIs. Using its own MiXCR run on the 5' RACE reads, TCRdb lists one record per CDR3 protein. This table holds roughly 160,000 distinct CDR3 sequences, roughly 10% found once. This receptor was obtained from a man aged 18 to 30 who had mild COVID-19 (a few samples of this study predate the infection). Cell type and time point are not known. The V and J genes are TRBV7-2 and TRBJ1-5, with 7 positions matching TRBD1. Sequencing used PBMCs or a T cell subset sorted from them (not recorded which). In DNA form, the CDR3 reads TGTGCCAGCGCTGGGGACAGCTACAATCAGCCCCAGCATTTT. Translating it yields CASAGDSYNQPQHF.